This T cell receptor beta chain was identified in a study of blood T cells in healthy people across ages. Findings and caveats of the study: Greater diversity and more naive CD4+ cells were seen in long-lived donors than in aged donors.

The second PCR ran about 7 to 12 cycles with a sample-barcoded 5' primer and J-beta primers. Using its own MiXCR run on the 5' RACE reads, TCRdb lists one record per CDR3 protein. The repertoire holds approximately 1.5 million distinct CDR3 sequences, with 40% to 45% as singletons. Germline V CDR1 and CDR2: ENHRY, SYGVKD. This CDR3 is built from 15 residues. Trimming took 4 bases from V and 5 from J, leaving 12 bases between them. Remarks on this clonotype: What it recognizes is unknown.

Sample: blood. The clonotype was recovered from a woman aged 18-35 years in good health. The V call is TRBV10-3, the J call TRBJ1-6; no definite D call. This CDR3 is CAISGAGGDNSPLHF. As DNA, the CDR3 is TGTGCCATCAGTGGCGCGGGCGGCGATAATTCACCCCTCCACTTT.